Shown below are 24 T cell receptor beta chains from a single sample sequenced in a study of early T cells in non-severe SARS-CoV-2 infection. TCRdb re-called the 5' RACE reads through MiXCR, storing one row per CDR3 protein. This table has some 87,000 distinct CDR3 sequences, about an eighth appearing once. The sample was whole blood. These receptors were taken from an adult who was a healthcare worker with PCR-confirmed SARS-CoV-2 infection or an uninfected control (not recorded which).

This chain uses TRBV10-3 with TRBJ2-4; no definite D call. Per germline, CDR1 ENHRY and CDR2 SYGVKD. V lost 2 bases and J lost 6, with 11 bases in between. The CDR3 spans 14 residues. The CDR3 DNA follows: TGTGCCATCAGTGAGAGCACCGGCTCAAACATTCAGTACTTC. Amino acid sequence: CAISESTGSNIQYF.

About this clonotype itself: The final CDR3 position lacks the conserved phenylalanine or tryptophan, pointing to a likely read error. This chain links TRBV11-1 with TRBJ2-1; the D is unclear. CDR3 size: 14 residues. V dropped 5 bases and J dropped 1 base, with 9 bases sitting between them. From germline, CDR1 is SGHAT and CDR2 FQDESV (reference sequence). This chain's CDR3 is CASSPSGSYNEQFS. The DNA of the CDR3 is TGTGCCAGCAGCCCTTCCGGGTCCTACAATGAGCAGTTCTCC.

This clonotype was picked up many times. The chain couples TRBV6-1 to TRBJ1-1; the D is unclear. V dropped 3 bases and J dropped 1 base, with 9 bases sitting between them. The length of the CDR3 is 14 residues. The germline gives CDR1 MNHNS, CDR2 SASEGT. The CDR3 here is CASSDVRANTEAFF. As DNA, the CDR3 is TGTGCCAGCAGTGACGTGAGAGCGAACACTGAAGCTTTCTTT.

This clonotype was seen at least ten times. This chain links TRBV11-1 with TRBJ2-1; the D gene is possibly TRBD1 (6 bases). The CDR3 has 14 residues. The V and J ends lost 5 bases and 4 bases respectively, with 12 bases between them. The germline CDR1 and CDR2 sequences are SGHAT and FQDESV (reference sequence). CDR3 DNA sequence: TGTGCCAGCAGCCTCCGGGACAATTACAATGAGCAGTTCTTC. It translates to CASSLRDNYNEQFF.

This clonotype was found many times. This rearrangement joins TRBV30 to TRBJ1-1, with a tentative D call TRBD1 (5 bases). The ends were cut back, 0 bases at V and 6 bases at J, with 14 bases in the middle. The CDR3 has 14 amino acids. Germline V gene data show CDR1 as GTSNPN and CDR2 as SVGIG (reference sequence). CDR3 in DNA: TGTGCCTGGAGTGTTTTATTGGGGCGGGCTGAAGCTTTCTTT. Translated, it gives CAWSVLLGRAEAFF.

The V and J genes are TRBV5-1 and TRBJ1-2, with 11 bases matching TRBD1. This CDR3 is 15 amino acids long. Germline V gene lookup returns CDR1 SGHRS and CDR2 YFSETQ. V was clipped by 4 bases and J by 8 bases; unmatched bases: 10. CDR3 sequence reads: CASSADRGRVGGYTF. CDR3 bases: TGCGCCAGCAGCGCGGACAGGGGGCGCGTTGGAGGCTACACCTTC.

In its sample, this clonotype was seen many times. As DNA, the CDR3 is TGTGCCCGCCTTGAGGCGGGACTTACAGATACGCAGTATTTT. It translates to CARLEAGLTDTQYF. The V gene is TRBV7-2, the J gene TRBJ2-3, with D possibly being TRBD2 (6 bases). The CDR3 is 14 amino acids. V dropped 11 bases and J dropped 3 bases, with 18 bases sitting between them. Germline CDR1 SGHTA, CDR2 FQGNSA.

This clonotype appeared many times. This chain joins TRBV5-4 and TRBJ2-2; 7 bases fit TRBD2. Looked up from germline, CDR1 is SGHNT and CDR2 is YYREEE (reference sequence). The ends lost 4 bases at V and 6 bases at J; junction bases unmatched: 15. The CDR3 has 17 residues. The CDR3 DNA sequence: TGTGCCAGCAGCGCCTCTAGAGCCGCGGGGGTTGCCGGGGAGCTGTTTTTT. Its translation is CASSASRAAGVAGELFF. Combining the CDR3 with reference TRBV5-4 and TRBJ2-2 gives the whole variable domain ETGVTQSPTHLIKTRGQQVTLRCSSQSGHNTVSWYQQALGQGPQFIFQYYREEENGRGNFPPRFSGLQFPNYSSELNVNALELDDSALYLCASSASRAAGVAGELFFGEGSRLTVL.

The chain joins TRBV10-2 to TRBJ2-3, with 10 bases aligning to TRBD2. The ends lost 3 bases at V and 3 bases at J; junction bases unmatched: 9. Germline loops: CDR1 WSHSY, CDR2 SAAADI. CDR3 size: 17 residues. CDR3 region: CASSDPRLAGLTDTQYF. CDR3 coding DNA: TGCGCCAGCAGTGACCCCCGACTAGCGGGTTTGACAGATACGCAGTATTTT.

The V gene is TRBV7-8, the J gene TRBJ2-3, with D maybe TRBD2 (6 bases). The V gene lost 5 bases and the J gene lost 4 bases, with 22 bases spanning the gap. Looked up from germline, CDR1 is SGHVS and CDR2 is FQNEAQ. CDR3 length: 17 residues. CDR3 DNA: TGTGCCAGCAGCCGGAGGAGCTTGTCGACTAGTGCAGATACGCAGTATTTT. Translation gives CASSRRSLSTSADTQYF.

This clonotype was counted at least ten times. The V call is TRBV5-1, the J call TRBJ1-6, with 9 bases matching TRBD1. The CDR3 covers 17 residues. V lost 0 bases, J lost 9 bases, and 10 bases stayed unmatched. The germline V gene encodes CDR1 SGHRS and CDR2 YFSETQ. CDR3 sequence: CASSLGIGQGIGSPLHF. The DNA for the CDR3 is TGCGCCAGCAGCTTGGGTATCGGACAGGGGATAGGTTCACCCCTCCACTTT.

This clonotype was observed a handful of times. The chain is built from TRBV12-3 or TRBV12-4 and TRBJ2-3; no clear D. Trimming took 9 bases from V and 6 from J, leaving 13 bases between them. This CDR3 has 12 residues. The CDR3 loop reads CASCYLRDTQYF. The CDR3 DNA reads TGTGCCAGTTGTTACTTGAGGGATACGCAGTATTTT.

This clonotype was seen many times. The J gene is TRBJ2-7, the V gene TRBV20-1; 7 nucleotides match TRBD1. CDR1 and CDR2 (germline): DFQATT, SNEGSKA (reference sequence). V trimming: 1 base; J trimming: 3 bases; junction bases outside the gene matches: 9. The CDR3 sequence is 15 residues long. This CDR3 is CSARVPGQLRYEQYF. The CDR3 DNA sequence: TGCAGTGCTAGAGTGCCGGGACAGCTTCGCTACGAGCAGTACTTC.

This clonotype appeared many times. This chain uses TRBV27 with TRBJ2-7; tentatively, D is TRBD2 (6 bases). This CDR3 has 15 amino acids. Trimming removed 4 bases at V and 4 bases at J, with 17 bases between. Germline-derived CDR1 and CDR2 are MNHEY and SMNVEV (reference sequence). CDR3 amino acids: CASSYGTVGGYEQYF. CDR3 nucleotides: TGTGCCAGCAGTTACGGGACCGTTGGGGGGTACGAGCAGTACTTC.

The CDR3 DNA is TGTGCCAGCAGCCCCAACAACGTAAACACCGGGGAGCTGTTTTTT. Translation gives CASSPNNVNTGELFF. The chain combines TRBV7-8 with TRBJ2-2; D uncertain. CDR1 and CDR2 from the germline V gene are SGHVS and FQNEAQ. V was shortened by 5 bases and J by 2 bases, with 12 bases between the two germline ends. The CDR3 loop spans 15 amino acids.

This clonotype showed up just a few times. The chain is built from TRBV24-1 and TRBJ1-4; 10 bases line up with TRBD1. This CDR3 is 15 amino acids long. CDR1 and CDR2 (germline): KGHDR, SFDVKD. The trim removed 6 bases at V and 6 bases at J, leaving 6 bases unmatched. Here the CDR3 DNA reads TGTGCCACCAGTCCCGGGGGGACAGGGGATGAAAAACTGTTTTTT. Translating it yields CATSPGGTGDEKLFF.

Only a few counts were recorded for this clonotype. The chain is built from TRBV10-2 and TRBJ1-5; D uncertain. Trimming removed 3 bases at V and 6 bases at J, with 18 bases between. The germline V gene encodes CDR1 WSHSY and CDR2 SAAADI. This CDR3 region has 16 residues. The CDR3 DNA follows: TGCGCCAGCAGTGACTCCAGACCGGGCAGCGGTCAGCCCCAGCATTTT. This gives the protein CASSDSRPGSGQPQHF.

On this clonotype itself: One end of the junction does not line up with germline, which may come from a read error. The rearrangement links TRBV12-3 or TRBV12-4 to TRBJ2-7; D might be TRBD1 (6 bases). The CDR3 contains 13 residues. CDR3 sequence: CTSSLGGSYEQYF. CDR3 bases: TGTACCAGCAGTTTAGGGGGCTCCTACGAGCAGTACTTC.

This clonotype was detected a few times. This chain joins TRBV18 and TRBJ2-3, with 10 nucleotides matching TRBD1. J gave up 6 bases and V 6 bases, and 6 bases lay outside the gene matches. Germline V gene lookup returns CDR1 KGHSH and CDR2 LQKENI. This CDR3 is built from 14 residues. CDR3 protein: CASSQTGGKDTQYF. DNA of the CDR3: TGTGCCAGCTCGCAGACAGGGGGCAAGGATACGCAGTATTTT.

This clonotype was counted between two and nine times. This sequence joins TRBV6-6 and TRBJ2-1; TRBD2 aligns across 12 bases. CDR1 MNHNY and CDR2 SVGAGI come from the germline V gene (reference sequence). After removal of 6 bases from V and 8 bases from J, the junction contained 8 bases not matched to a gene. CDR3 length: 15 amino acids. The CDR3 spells CASRPTSGGGYEQFF. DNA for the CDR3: TGTGCCAGCAGGCCGACTAGCGGGGGAGGCTATGAGCAGTTCTTC.

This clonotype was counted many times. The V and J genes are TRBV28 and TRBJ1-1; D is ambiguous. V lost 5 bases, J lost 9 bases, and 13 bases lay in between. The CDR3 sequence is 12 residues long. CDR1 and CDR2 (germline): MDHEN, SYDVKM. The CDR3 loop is CASSTRSQQAFF. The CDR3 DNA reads TGTGCCAGCAGTACGAGGTCCCAGCAAGCTTTCTTT. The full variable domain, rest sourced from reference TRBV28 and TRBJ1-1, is DVKVTQSSRYLVKRTGEKVFLECVQDMDHENMFWYRQDPGLGLRLIYFSYDVKMKEKGDIPEGYSVSREKKERFSLILESASTNQTSMYLCASSTRSQQAFFGQGTRLTVV.

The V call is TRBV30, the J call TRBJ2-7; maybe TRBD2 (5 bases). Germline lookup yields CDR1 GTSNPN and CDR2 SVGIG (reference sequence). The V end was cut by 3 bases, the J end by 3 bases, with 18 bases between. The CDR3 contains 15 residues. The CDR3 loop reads CAWRIRDSPYYEQYF. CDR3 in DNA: TGTGCCTGGAGGATACGGGATTCGCCCTACTACGAGCAGTACTTC. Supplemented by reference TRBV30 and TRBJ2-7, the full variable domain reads SQTIHQWPATLVQPVGSPLSLECTVEGTSNPNLYWYRQAAGRGLQLLFYSVGIGQISSEVPQNLSASRPQDRQFILSSKKLLLSDSGFYLCAWRIRDSPYYEQYFGPGTRLTVT.

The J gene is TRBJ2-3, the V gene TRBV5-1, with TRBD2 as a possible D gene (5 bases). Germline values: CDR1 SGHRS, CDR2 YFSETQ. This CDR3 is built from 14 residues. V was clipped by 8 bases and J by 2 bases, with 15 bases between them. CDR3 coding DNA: TGCGCCAGTCGCCCGAGCGGAATCACAGATACGCAGTATTTT. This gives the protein CASRPSGITDTQYF. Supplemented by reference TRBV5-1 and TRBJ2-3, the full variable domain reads KAGVTQTPRYLIKTRGQQVTLSCSPISGHRSVSWYQQTPGQGLQFLFEYFSETQRNKGNFPGRFSGRQFSNSRSEMNVSTLELGDSALYLCASRPSGITDTQYFGPGTRLTVL.

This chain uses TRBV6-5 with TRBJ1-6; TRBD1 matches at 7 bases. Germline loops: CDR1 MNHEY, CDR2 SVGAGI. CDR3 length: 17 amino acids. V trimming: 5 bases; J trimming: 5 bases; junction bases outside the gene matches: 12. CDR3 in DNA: TGTGCCAGCAGTGGGATGACAGGGCCCATTAATAATTCACCCCTCCACTTT. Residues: CASSGMTGPINNSPLHF.